A few counts support the clone carrying this T cell receptor (beta chain). Its antigen is not identified. MiXCR, applied by TCRdb to the reads, yields one record per CDR3 protein. The data show 290,000 or so distinct CDR3 sequences, roughly a quarter seen once. The entry originates in a study of T cell repertoires in cytomegalovirus infection. Overall study context: Indications of both CMV infection and matching HLA type were provided by public TCR beta signatures.

Study-wide points: Of the TCR beta families, the public ones yielded a cumulative frequency that identified carriers of CMV plus the relevant HLA.

The CDR3 has 15 residues. The germline V gene encodes CDR1 DFQATT and CDR2 SNEGSKA (reference sequence). V lost 6 bases, J lost 7 bases, and 9 bases stayed unmatched. The receptor's source is a human donor in good health (CMV status not recorded). Some clones in this sample may be carry-over from other donors' samples. The genes are TRBV20-1 and TRBJ2-3; 14 nucleotides align to TRBD2. Sequenced input: PBMCs. The CDR3 DNA is TGCAGTGCAGCCGGGACTAGCGGGAGCTCAAATACGCAGTATTTT. This gives the protein CSAAGTSGSSNTQYF.